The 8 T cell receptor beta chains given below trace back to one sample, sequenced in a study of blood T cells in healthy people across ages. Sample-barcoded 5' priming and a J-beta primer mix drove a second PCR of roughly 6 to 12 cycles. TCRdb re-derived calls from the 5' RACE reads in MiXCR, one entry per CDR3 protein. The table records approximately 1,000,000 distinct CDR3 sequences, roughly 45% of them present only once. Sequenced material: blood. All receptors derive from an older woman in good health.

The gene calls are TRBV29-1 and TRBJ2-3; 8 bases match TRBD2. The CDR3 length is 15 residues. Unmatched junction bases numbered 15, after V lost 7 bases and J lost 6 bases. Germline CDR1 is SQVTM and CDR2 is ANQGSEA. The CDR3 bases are TGCAGCGGGTCGGGAGGGTGGAGAGCGTTGGATACGCAGTATTTT. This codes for CSGSGGWRALDTQYF.

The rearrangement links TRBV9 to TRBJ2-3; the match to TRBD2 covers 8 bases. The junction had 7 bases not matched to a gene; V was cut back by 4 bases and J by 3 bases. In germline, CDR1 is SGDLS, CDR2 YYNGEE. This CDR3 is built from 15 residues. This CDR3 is CASSSNGGGTDTQYF. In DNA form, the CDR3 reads TGTGCCAGCAGCTCGAACGGGGGGGGGACAGATACGCAGTATTTT.

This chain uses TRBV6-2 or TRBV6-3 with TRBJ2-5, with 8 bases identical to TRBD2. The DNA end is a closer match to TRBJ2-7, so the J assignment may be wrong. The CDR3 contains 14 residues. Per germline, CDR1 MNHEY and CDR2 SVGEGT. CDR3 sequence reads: CASSRGGSLDEQYF. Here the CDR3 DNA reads TGTGCCAGCTCCCGGGGGGGCTCTCTGGACGAGCAGTACTTC.

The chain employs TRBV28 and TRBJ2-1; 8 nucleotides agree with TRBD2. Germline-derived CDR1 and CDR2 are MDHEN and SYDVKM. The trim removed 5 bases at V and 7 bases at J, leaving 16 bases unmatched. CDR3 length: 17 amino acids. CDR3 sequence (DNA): TGTGCCAGCAGTACAGAACTAGCGGAGGGGACTAGGAATGAGCAGTTCTTC. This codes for CASSTELAEGTRNEQFF.

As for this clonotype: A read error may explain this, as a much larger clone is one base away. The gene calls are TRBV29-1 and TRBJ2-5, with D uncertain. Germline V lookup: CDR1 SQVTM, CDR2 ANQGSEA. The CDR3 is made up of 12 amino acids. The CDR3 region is CSAGLSQETLYF. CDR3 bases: TGCAGCGCTGGGCTATCCCAAGAGACCCTGTACTTC.

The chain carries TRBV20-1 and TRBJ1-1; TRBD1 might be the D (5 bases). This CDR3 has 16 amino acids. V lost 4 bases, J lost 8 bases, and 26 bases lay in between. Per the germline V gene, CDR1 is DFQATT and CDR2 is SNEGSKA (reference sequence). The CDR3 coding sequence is TGCAGTGCTATGATTGGGACTCGGGGCCTTCCTATCGAAGCTTTCTTT. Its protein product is CSAMIGTRGLPIEAFF.

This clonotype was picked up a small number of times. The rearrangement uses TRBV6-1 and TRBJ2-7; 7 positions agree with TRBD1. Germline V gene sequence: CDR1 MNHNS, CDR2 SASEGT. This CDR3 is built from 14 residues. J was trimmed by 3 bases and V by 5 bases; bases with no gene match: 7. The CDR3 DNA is TGTGCCAGCAGTCCGACAGGGCTCCTCTACGAGCAGTACTTC. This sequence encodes CASSPTGLLYEQYF.

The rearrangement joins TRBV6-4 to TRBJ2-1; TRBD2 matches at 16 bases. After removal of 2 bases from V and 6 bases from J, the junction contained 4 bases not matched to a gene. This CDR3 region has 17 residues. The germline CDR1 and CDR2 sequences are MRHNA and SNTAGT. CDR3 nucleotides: TGTGCCAGCAGTGACGGGACTAGCGGGAGGGCCCTCAATGAGCAGTTCTTC. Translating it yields CASSDGTSGRALNEQFF.